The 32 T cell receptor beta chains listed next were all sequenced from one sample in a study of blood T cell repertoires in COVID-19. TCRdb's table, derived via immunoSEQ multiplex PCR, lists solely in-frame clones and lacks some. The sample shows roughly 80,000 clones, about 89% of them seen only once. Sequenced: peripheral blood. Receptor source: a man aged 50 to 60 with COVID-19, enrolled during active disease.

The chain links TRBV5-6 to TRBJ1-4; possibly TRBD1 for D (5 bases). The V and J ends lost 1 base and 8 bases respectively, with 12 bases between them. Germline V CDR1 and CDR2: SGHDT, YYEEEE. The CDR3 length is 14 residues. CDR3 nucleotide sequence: TGTGCCAGCAGCTTGAAAGGGGCGGGGGAAAAACTGTTTTTT. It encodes CASSLKGAGEKLFF.

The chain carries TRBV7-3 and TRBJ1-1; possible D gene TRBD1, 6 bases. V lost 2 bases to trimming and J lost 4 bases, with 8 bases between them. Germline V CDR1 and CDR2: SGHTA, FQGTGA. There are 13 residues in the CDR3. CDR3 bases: TGTGCCAGCAGCTTAGCAGGGGCCACTGAAGCTTTCTTT. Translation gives CASSLAGATEAFF.

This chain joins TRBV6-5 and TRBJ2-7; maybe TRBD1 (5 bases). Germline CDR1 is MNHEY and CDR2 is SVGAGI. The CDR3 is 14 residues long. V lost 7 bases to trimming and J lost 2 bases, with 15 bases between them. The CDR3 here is CASKTDTGTYEQYV. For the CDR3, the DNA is TGTGCCAGCAAGACGGACACGGGCACCTACGAGCAGTACGTC.

CDR3 sequence (DNA): TGTGCCAGCAGCTCCTCGACGGCGTTCGAGGGTACGCAGTATTTT. It is translated as CASSSSTAFEGTQYF. The chain has TRBV6-6 and TRBJ2-3, with a tentative D call TRBD2 (5 bases). The CDR3 sequence is 15 residues long. Germline CDR1 is MNHNY and CDR2 is SVGAGI (reference sequence). The germline V and J ends were trimmed by 6 bases and 8 bases, with 21 bases remaining between them.

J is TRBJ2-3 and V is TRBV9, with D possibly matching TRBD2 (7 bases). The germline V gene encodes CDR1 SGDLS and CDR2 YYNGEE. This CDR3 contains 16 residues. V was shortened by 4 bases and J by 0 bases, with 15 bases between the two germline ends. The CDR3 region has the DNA TGTGCCAGCAGCCTGGGGGGGCACGGGAGCACAGATACGCAGTATTTT. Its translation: CASSLGGHGSTDTQYF.

CDR3 loop: CASSLAGQSNVESYTF. In DNA, the CDR3 is TGTGCCAGCAGCTTAGCGGGACAGTCTAACGTTGAGAGCTACACCTTC. V usage is TRBV7-9 and J usage is TRBJ1-2; TRBD1 aligns across 7 bases. Per the germline V gene, CDR1 is SEHNR and CDR2 is FQNEAQ (reference sequence). The V gene end was trimmed by 0 bases and the J gene end by 9 bases; junction bases not matched to a gene: 13. This CDR3 has 16 residues.

The DNA of the CDR3 is TGTGCCAGCAGCTTGGGGGACAGGATAGATTACGAGCAGTACGTC. Translated, it gives CASSLGDRIDYEQYV. V usage is TRBV5-5 and J usage is TRBJ2-7, with 8 positions matching TRBD1. The germline V gene has CDR1 SGHKS and CDR2 YYEKEE (reference sequence). CDR3 length: 15 residues. Unmatched junction bases numbered 6, after V lost 0 bases and J lost 4 bases.

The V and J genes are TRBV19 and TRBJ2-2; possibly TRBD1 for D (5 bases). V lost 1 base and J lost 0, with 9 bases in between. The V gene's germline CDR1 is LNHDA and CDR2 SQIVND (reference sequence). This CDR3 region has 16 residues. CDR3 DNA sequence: TGTGCCAGTAGTATAGCAGGGTTCGCGAACACCGGGGAGCTGTTTTTT. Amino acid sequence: CASSIAGFANTGELFF.

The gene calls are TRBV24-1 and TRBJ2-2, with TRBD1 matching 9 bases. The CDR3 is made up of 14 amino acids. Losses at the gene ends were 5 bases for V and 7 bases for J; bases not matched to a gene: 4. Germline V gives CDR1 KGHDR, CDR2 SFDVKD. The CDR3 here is CATSAGQGIGELFF. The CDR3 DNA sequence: TGTGCCACCAGTGCCGGACAGGGGATCGGGGAGCTGTTTTTT.

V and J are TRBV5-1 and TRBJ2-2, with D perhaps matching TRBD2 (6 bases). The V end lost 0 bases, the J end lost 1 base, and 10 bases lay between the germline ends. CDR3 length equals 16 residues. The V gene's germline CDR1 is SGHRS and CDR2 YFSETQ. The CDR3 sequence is CASSLVSGKNTGELFF. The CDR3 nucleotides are TGCGCCAGCAGCTTGGTTAGCGGCAAGAACACCGGGGAGCTGTTTTTT.

CDR3 in amino acids: CASSVEGSGIPYNEQFF. The CDR3 DNA follows: TGTGCCAGCAGCGTAGAAGGTAGCGGGATCCCCTACAATGAGCAGTTCTTC. V gene TRBV9 combines with J gene TRBJ2-1; 8 positions match TRBD2. The CDR3 length is 17 residues. In germline, CDR1 is SGDLS, CDR2 YYNGEE. V shed 0 bases and J 2 bases; nucleotides not matched to a gene: 7.

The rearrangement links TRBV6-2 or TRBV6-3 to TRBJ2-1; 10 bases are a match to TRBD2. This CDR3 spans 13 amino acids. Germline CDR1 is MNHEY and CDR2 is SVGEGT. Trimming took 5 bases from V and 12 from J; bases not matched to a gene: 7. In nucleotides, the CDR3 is TGTGCCAGCAGTGGCCTAGCGGGAGTCTTGCAGTTCTTC. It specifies CASSGLAGVLQFF.

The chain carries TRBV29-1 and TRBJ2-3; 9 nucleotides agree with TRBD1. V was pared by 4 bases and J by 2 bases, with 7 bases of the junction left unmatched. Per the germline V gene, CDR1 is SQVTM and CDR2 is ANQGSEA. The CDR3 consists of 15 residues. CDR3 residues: CSVAPGQGFTDTQYF. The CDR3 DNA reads TGCAGCGTTGCACCGGGACAGGGCTTCACAGATACGCAGTATTTT.

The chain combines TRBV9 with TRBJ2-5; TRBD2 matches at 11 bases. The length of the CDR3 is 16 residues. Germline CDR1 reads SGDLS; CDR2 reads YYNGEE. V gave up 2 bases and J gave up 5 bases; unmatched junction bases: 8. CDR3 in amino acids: CASSVSGRAGIETQYF. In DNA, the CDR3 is TGTGCCAGCAGCGTTAGCGGGAGGGCCGGAATTGAGACCCAGTACTTC.

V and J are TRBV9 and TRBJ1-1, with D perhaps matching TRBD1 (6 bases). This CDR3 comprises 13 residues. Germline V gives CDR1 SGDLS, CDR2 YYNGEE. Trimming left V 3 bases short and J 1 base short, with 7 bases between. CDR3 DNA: TGTGCCAGCAGCGCCAGGGGGAACACTGAAGCTTTCTTT. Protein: CASSARGNTEAFF.

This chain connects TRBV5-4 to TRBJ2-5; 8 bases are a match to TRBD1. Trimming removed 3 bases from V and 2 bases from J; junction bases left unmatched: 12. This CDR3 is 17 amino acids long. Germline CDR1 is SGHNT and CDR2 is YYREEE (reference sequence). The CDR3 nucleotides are TGTGCCAGCAGCTCAGGGGGCCTGCTAGATTTACAAGAGACCCAGTACTTC. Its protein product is CASSSGGLLDLQETQYF. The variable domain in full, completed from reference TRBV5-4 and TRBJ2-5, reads ETGVTQSPTHLIKTRGQQVTLRCSSQSGHNTVSWYQQALGQGPQFIFQYYREEENGRGNFPPRFSGLQFPNYSSELNVNALELDDSALYLCASSSGGLLDLQETQYFGPGTRLLVL.

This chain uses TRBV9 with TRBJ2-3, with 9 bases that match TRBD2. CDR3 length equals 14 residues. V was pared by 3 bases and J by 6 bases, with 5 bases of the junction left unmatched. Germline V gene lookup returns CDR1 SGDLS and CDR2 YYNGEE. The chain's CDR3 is CASSEAGGRDTQYF. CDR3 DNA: TGTGCCAGCAGCGAGGCGGGAGGGAGGGATACGCAGTATTTT.

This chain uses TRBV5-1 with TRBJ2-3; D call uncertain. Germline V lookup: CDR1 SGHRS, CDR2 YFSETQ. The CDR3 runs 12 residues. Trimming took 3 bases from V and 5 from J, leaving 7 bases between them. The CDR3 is CASSSYRDTQYF. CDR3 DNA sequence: TGCGCCAGCAGCTCCTACAGAGATACGCAGTATTTT.

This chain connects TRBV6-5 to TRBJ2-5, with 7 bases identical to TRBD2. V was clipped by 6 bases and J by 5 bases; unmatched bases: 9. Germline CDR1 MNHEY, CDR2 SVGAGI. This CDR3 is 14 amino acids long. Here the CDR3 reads CASRGGSVWETQYF. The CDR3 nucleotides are TGTGCCAGCAGGGGGGGGAGTGTCTGGGAGACCCAGTACTTC.

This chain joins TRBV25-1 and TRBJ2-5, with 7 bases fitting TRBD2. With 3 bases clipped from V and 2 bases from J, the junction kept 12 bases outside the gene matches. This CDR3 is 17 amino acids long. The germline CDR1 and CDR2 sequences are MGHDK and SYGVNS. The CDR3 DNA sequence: TGTGCCAGCAGTGATCGGGGGGTTTTAATCCTTCAAGAGACCCAGTACTTC. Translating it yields CASSDRGVLILQETQYF.

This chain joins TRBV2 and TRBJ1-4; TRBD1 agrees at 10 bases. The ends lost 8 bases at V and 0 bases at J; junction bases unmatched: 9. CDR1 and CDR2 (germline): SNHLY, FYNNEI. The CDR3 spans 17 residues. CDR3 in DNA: TGTGCCAGCGTTCCGGGACAGGGGTTTTCAACTAATGAAAAACTGTTTTTT. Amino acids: CASVPGQGFSTNEKLFF. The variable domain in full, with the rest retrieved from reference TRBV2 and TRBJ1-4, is EPEVTQTPSHQVTQMGQEVILRCVPISNHLYFYWYRQILGQKVEFLVSFYNNEISEKSEIFDDQFSVERPDGSNFTLKIRSTKLEDSAMYFCASVPGQGFSTNEKLFFGSGTQLSVL.

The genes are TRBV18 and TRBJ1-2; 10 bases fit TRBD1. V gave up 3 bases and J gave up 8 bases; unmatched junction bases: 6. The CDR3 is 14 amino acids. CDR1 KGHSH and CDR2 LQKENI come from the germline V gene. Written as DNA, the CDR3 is TGTGCCAGCTCACCGCAGGGACAGGGGAACGGCTACACCTTC. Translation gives CASSPQGQGNGYTF.

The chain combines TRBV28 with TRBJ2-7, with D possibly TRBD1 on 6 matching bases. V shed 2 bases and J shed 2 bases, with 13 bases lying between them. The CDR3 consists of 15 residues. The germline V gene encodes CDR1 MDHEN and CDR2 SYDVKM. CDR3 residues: CASSLRVGTPYEQYV. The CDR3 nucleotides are TGTGCCAGCAGTTTAAGGGTCGGGACACCCTACGAGCAGTACGTC.

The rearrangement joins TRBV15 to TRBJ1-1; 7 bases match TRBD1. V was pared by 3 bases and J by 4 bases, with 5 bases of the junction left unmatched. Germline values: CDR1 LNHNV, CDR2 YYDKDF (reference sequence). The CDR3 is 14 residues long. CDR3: CATSRAGGSTEAFF. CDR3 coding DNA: TGTGCCACCAGCAGGGCAGGGGGTAGCACTGAAGCTTTCTTT.

The CDR3 nucleotides read TGTGCCAGCAGTCCAGGACAGCTGTTCACTGGCGGCTACACCTTC. It is translated as CASSPGQLFTGGYTF. V usage is TRBV28 and J usage is TRBJ1-2; a weak D match, TRBD1 (6 bases). V was trimmed by 5 bases and J by 8 bases, leaving 21 bases between them. Germline values: CDR1 MDHEN, CDR2 SYDVKM. The CDR3 consists of 15 residues.

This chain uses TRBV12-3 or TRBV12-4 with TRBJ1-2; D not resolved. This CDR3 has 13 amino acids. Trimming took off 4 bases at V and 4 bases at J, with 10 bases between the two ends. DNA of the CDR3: TGTGCCAGCAGTTCCCAACAGTTCTATGGCTACACCTTC. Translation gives CASSSQQFYGYTF.

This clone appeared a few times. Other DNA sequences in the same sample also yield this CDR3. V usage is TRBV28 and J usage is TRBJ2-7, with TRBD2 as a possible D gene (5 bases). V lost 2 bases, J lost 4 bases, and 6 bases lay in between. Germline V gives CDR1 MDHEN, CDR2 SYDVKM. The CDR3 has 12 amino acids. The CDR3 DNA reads TGTGCCAGCAGTTTAGGCGGGTACGAGCAGTACTTC. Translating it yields CASSLGGYEQYF.

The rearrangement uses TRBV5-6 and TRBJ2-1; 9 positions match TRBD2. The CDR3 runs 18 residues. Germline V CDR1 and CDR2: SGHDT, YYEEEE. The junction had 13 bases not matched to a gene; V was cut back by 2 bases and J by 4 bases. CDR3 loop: CASSLIGREGRSYNEQFF. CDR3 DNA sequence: TGTGCCAGCAGCTTAATAGGGCGGGAGGGGAGATCATACAATGAGCAGTTCTTC.

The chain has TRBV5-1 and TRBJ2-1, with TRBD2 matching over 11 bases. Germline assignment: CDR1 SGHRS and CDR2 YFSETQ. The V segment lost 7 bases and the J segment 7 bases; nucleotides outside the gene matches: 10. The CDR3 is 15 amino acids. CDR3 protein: CASGSTSGKFNEQFF. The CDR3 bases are TGCGCCAGCGGGTCGACTAGCGGGAAGTTTAATGAGCAGTTCTTC.

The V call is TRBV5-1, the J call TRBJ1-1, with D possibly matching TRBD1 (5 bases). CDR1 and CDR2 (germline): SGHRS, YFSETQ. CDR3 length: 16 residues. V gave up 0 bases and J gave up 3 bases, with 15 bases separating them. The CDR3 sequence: CASSLGTGVVDTEAFF. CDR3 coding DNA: TGCGCCAGCAGCTTGGGGACGGGGGTGGTAGACACTGAAGCTTTCTTT.

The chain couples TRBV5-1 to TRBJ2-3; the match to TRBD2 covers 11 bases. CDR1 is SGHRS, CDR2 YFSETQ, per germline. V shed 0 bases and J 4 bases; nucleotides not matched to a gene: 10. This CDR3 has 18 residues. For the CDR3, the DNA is TGCGCCAGCAGCTTGGACGGGACTAGCGGTCCTAACCCAGATACGCAGTATTTT. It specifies CASSLDGTSGPNPDTQYF.

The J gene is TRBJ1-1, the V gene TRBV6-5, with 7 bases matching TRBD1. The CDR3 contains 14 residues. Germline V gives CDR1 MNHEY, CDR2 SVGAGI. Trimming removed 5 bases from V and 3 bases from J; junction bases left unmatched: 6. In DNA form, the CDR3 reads TGTGCCAGCAGTACAGGGGACAGATACACTGAAGCTTTCTTT. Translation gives CASSTGDRYTEAFF.